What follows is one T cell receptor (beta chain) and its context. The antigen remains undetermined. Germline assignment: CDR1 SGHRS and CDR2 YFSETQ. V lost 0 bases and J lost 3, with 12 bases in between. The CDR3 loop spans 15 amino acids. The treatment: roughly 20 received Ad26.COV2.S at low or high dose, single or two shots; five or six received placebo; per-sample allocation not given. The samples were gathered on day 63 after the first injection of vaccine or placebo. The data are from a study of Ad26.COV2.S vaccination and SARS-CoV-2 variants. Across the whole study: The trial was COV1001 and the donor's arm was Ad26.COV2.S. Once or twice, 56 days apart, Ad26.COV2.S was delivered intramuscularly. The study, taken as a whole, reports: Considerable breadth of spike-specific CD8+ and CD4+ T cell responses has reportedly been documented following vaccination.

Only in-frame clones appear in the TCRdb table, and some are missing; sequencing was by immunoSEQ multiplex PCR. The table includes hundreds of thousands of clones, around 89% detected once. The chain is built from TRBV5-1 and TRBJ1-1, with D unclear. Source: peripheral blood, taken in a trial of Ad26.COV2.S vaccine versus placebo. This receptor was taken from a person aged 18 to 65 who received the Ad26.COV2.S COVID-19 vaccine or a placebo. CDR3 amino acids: CASSLDPAPDTEAFF. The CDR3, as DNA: TGCGCCAGCAGCTTGGACCCGGCCCCTGACACTGAAGCTTTCTTT.